Presented here are 5 T cell receptor beta chains from one specimen sequenced in a study of T cells expressing NK-cell markers. Reprocessing the 5' RACE reads, TCRdb reports a single entry for every CDR3 protein and omits DNA. The listing records about 30,000 distinct CDR3 sequences. The sample comprised blood T cells: a sorted CD56 or NKG2C T cell subset, CD4+ or CD8+ T cells, or bulk PBMC T cells (not recorded which). The source of these receptors is a woman between 18 and 69 years old in good health.

This rearrangement joins TRBV28 to TRBJ2-1; TCRdb selects TRBD1, and the lack of DNA leaves this call unchecked. The length of the CDR3 is 18 residues. The germline V gene encodes CDR1 MDHEN and CDR2 SYDVKM. Here the CDR3 reads CASTKPGHTFPGGNEQFF.

The chain carries TRBV6-5 and TRBJ2-7; the D call from TCRdb, TRBD1, cannot be confirmed without DNA. This CDR3 is 16 amino acids long. Germline loops: CDR1 MNHEY, CDR2 SVGAGI. The CDR3 loop is CASSYRQGEVSYEQYF.

V usage is TRBV2 and J usage is TRBJ2-7; TCRdb designates TRBD1, a call that cannot be tested without DNA. Germline CDR1 is SNHLY and CDR2 is FYNNEI. This CDR3 contains 15 residues. This CDR3 reads CASREGQGAFYEQYF. The full variable domain, with the rest looked up from reference TRBV2 and TRBJ2-7, is EPEVTQTPSHQVTQMGQEVILRCVPISNHLYFYWYRQILGQKVEFLVSFYNNEISEKSEIFDDQFSVERPDGSNFTLKIRSTKLEDSAMYFCASREGQGAFYEQYFGPGTRLTVT.

The rearrangement joins TRBV6-4 to TRBJ2-2; TCRdb's assignment of TRBD1 cannot be checked, as there is no DNA. The germline V gene encodes CDR1 MRHNA and CDR2 SNTAGT. CDR3 size: 18 residues. CDR3 sequence reads: CASSDSPGGDANTGELFF.

The chain employs TRBV6-5 and TRBJ2-1. The CDR3 has 15 amino acids. Germline V lookup: CDR1 MNHEY, CDR2 SVGAGI. This CDR3 is CASSYSTATINEQFF.